This TCR beta chain came from a study of shared clonotypes between healthy human individuals. The CDR3 is made up of 15 amino acids. Germline V lookup: CDR1 MGHRA, CDR2 YSYEKL. V lost 7 bases to trimming and J lost 8 bases, with 20 bases between them. Findings and caveats of the study: Specimens sampled were limited to blood, with tissue repertoires likely differing. It was expected that sequencing depth would affect clonotype sharing among donors. The small donor group covered limited genetic and exposure diversity.

Note on this clone: Its antigen is unidentified.

For unsorted samples, genomic DNA was extracted from tens of millions of PBMCs. Method: immunoSEQ multiplex PCR; TCRdb's copy keeps in-frame clones and lacks some. The sample records about 490,000 clones, around 80% being singletons. The chain recombines TRBV4-1 with TRBJ1-4; D perhaps matches TRBD1 (6 bases). This sequence originates from a woman in her forties in good health. Some clones in this sample may be carry-over from other donors' samples. Specimen: PBMCs. CDR3 nucleotides: TGCGCCAGCAAAAGGGGGAGCAGGGGCGGCGAAAAACTGTTTTTT. Its translation is CASKRGSRGGEKLFF.